This TCR beta chain was recovered during a study of T cells in Graves' hyperthyroidism and ophthalmopathy. Regarding the study as a whole: Blood samples included most of the expanded thyroid clonotypes exceeding 0.001.

RNA transcripts gave rise to amplified TCR beta CDR3 regions. When the TCR CDR3 underwent first-round RT-PCR, the HTBI primer set was used. Using its own MiXCR run on the multiplex PCR reads, TCRdb lists one record per CDR3 protein. The sample has 600,000 to 750,000 distinct CDR3 sequences; approximately 15% are singletons. V lost 4 bases and J lost 2, with 18 bases in between. Germline CDR1 and CDR2: LNHDA and SQIVND (reference sequence). The CDR3 is 17 residues long. As concerns this clonotype: Its antigen is undetermined.

The chain employs TRBV19 and TRBJ2-1; tentatively, D is TRBD1 or TRBD2 (7 bases each). The sequencing input was blood. The sequence came from a man aged 50 to 60 with Graves' hyperthyroidism. This CDR3 is CASSRGGGTATYNEQFF. The CDR3 nucleotides are TGTGCCAGTAGTAGAGGGGGGGGGACAGCGACCTACAATGAGCAGTTCTTC.